This T cell receptor beta chain was recorded in a study of technical replicates of blood from a few donors. Assay used: immunoSEQ multiplex PCR; TCRdb lists only in-frame clones, some missing. The sample includes under 95,000 clones, 85% to 95% of them seen just once. What was sequenced was T cells isolated from PBMCs. The TCR sequence derives from a human donor in good health.

The CDR3 region has the DNA TGTGCCAGCGAACCCGGACTGATCTCCTACAATGAGCAGTTCTTC. It encodes CASEPGLISYNEQFF. The rearrangement joins TRBV2 to TRBJ2-1; D is possibly TRBD2 (5 bases). Germline V CDR1 and CDR2: SNHLY, FYNNEI. The CDR3 runs to 15 residues. V gave up 8 bases and J gave up 0 bases, with 14 bases separating them.